Listed here are 14 T cell receptor beta chains from one sample, sequenced in a study of blood T cell repertoires in COVID-19. TCRdb's copy holds only in-frame clones and misses some; the assay was immunoSEQ multiplex PCR. The sample includes roughly 120,000 clones, about 84% of them seen just once. Source material: peripheral blood. The source is a man aged 45-65 years with acute or convalescent COVID-19.

The chain recombines TRBV15 with TRBJ1-2; D is perhaps TRBD1 (5 bases). The CDR3 length is 16 residues. Germline assignment: CDR1 LNHNV and CDR2 YYDKDF (reference sequence). Trimming took 1 base from V and 7 from J, leaving 19 bases between them. CDR3 sequence: CATSRARSSGNGGYTF. CDR3 sequence (DNA): TGTGCCACCAGCAGAGCCCGGTCCTCAGGGAACGGTGGCTACACCTTC. The whole variable domain, remainder taken from reference TRBV15 and TRBJ1-2, is DAMVIQNPRYQVTQFGKPVTLSCSQTLNHNVMYWYQQKSSQAPKLLFHYYDKDFNNEADTPDNFQSRRPNTSFCFLDIRSPGLGDTAMYLCATSRARSSGNGGYTFGSGTRLTVV.

This rearrangement joins TRBV27 to TRBJ2-1, with 7 bases fitting TRBD1. Trimming cost V 5 bases and J 5 bases; bases outside gene matches: 12. The CDR3 extends over 16 amino acids. In germline, CDR1 is MNHEY, CDR2 SMNVEV (reference sequence). The CDR3, as DNA: TGTGCCAGCAGTCTTTGGGACAGCCACGGGAACAATGAGCAGTTCTTC. Amino acid sequence: CASSLWDSHGNNEQFF.

The chain recombines TRBV2 with TRBJ2-7; possible D gene TRBD2, 6 bases. The CDR3 has 18 amino acids. The germline gives CDR1 SNHLY, CDR2 FYNNEI. Trimming stripped 0 bases from V and 4 bases from J, with 22 bases between. Here the CDR3 reads CASSEALRTGVSLYEQYF. The CDR3 bases are TGTGCCAGCAGTGAAGCGCTTCGTACGGGGGTGTCGCTGTACGAGCAGTACTTC.

The chain employs TRBV3-1 (or the pseudogene TRBV3-2) and TRBJ1-2, with 10 positions matching TRBD1. V was pared by 4 bases and J by 7 bases, with 9 bases of the junction left unmatched. From germline, CDR1 is LGHDT and CDR2 YNNKEL (reference sequence). There are 15 residues in the CDR3. The CDR3 coding sequence is TGTGCCAGCAGCCCAGCGACAGGGGGCAGGGGTGGCTACACCTTC. It encodes CASSPATGGRGGYTF.

The chain couples TRBV27 to TRBJ2-7, with 10 bases matching TRBD1. Germline CDR1 and CDR2: MNHEY and SMNVEV (reference sequence). V dropped 8 bases and J dropped 4; count of bases not matched to a gene: 8. This CDR3 is 14 amino acids long. The CDR3 sequence is CASGSGTGVYEQYF. In DNA form, the CDR3 reads TGTGCCAGCGGGTCCGGGACAGGGGTATACGAGCAGTACTTC.

The genes are TRBV11-2 and TRBJ2-5, with 12 bases that match TRBD2. Losses at the gene ends were 2 bases for V and 5 bases for J; bases not matched to a gene: 6. The CDR3 is made up of 16 amino acids. CDR1 is SGHAT and CDR2 is FQNNGV in the germline V gene. The CDR3 bases are TGTGCCAGCAGCTTACGACTAGCGGGGGCGTGGGAGACCCAGTACTTC. This codes for CASSLRLAGAWETQYF.

The count of this clone is one. This chain connects TRBV6-5 to TRBJ2-2, with 10 nucleotides matching TRBD1. With V trimmed by 10 bases and J by 6 bases, 8 bases remained unmatched. Germline V lookup: CDR1 MNHEY, CDR2 SVGAGI. The CDR3 has 14 residues. The CDR3 bases are TGTGCCAACAAATGGGACAGGGGATCCGGGGAGCTGTTTTTT. Translation gives CANKWDRGSGELFF.

As regards this clone: The sample has other DNA sequences that encode this CDR3 too. The chain couples TRBV7-9 to TRBJ2-2; TRBD1 is a possible D gene (7 bases). The CDR3 has 19 amino acids. Germline V gives CDR1 SEHNR, CDR2 FQNEAQ (reference sequence). The germline V and J ends were trimmed by 7 bases and 6 bases, with 30 bases remaining between them. CDR3 DNA sequence: TGTGCCAGCACCGAAACAACACAACGGGGCAGGGGGGATCCCGGGGAGCTGTTTTTT. Its translation is CASTETTQRGRGDPGELFF.

This chain connects TRBV24-1 to TRBJ2-7; TRBD2 agrees at 8 bases. CDR1 is KGHDR, CDR2 SFDVKD, per germline. The CDR3 runs to 17 residues. Germline trimming cut 0 bases from V and 2 bases from J; bases unmatched to any gene: 8. The CDR3, as DNA: TGTGCCACCAGTGATTTGACCCCAGCGGGGGCCACCTACGAGCAGTACGTC. Translated, it gives CATSDLTPAGATYEQYV.

The chain recombines TRBV4-1 with TRBJ1-1; D remains unclear. Trimming left V 1 base short and J 0 bases short, with 6 bases between. Germline assignment: CDR1 MGHRA and CDR2 YSYEKL. This CDR3 region has 14 residues. The CDR3 DNA is TGCGCCAGCAGCCAAGGTGTCATGAACACTGAAGCTTTCTTT. This gives the protein CASSQGVMNTEAFF.

The CDR3 nucleotides are TGTGCCATCAGTGCGAACAGGGGAGGTACCGGGGAGCTGTTTTTT. Amino acid sequence: CAISANRGGTGELFF. The chain uses TRBV10-3 and TRBJ2-2; D is possibly TRBD1 (7 bases). This CDR3 is 15 amino acids long. The V end was cut by 4 bases, the J end by 5 bases, with 14 bases between. The V gene's germline CDR1 is ENHRY and CDR2 SYGVKD.

The DNA of the CDR3 is TGTGCCAGCAGCTTAATGCCAGGGGGCCGCTTTGAACTGTTTTTT. Translating gives CASSLMPGGRFELFF. The rearrangement links TRBV11-2 to TRBJ1-4; TRBD1 matches 8 bases. Germline loops: CDR1 SGHAT, CDR2 FQNNGV. V shed 2 bases, J shed 12 bases, and the junction held 11 bases outside the gene matches. The CDR3 extends over 15 amino acids. Full variable domain (remainder filled in from reference TRBV11-2 and TRBJ1-4): EAGVAQSPRYKIIEKRQSVAFWCNPISGHATLYWYQQILGQGPKLLIQFQNNGVVDDSQLPKDRFSAERLKGVDSTLKIQPAKLEDSAVYLCASSLMPGGRFELFFGSGTQLSVL.

This sequence joins TRBV3-1 (or the pseudogene TRBV3-2) and TRBJ2-5, with D maybe TRBD2 (6 bases). CDR3 size: 12 residues. Germline V gene sequence: CDR1 LGHDT, CDR2 YNNKEL (reference sequence). The V gene lost 5 bases and the J gene lost 10 bases, with 14 bases spanning the gap. DNA for the CDR3: TGTGCCAGCAGCTTTACGCCGGGGGACCAGTACTTC. It specifies CASSFTPGDQYF.

V usage is TRBV2 and J usage is TRBJ1-2; 7 nucleotides align to TRBD1. CDR1 and CDR2 from the germline V gene are SNHLY and FYNNEI. The CDR3 loop spans 14 amino acids. V lost 6 bases, J lost 1 base, and 5 bases stayed unmatched. Here the CDR3 DNA reads TGTGCCAGCAGGTCGCAGGGGGGTAACTATGGCTACACCTTC. Protein: CASRSQGGNYGYTF.